This T cell receptor beta chain was sequenced during a study of blood T cell repertoires in COVID-19. Study details: Specimens from acute and convalescent COVID-19 originated in the United States, Italy and Spain.

CDR3 length equals 15 residues. Looked up from germline, CDR1 is SEHNR and CDR2 is FQNEAQ (reference sequence). Trimming removed 5 bases from V and 3 bases from J; junction bases left unmatched: 8. Produced via immunoSEQ multiplex PCR; TCRdb's table is partial and in-frame only. The sample yields roughly 120,000 clones, approximately 90% seen once. Sequencing was carried out using peripheral blood. The receptor's source is a human donor in a cohort sampled during active COVID-19. The chain employs TRBV7-9 and TRBJ2-7; 9 positions agree with TRBD2. The CDR3 sequence is CASSHSGRYHYEQYF. In nucleotides, the CDR3 is TGTGCCAGCAGCCATAGCGGGAGATACCACTACGAGCAGTACTTC. Based on the CDR3 plus reference TRBV7-9 and TRBJ2-7, the full variable domain is DTGVSQNPRHKITKRGQNVTFRCDPISEHNRLYWYRQTLGQGPEFLTYFQNEAQLEKSRLLSDRFSAERPKGSFSTLEIQRTEQGDSAMYLCASSHSGRYHYEQYFGPGTRLTVT.